A single sample is the source of the 24 T cell receptor beta chains below, sequenced in a study of blood T cell repertoires in COVID-19. Clones were sequenced by immunoSEQ multiplex PCR, and TCRdb holds only the in-frame ones, with some missing. The top ten clones hold 1% of a sample with about 310,000 clones, 80% to 90% of them seen once. Source material: peripheral blood. The source of these receptors is a man in his forties or fifties with active or convalescent COVID-19.

This chain joins TRBV29-1 and TRBJ1-2; no reliable D call. The CDR3 length is 12 residues. From germline, CDR1 is SQVTM and CDR2 ANQGSEA. V lost 5 bases and J 3 bases, leaving 10 bases between the germline ends. CDR3: CSVHDFDYGYTF. DNA for the CDR3: TGCAGCGTTCACGACTTTGACTATGGCTACACCTTC.

The chain links TRBV6-5 to TRBJ2-7; a weak D match, TRBD1 (6 bases). This CDR3 contains 15 residues. V gave up 8 bases and J gave up 5 bases, with 22 bases separating them. The germline V gene encodes CDR1 MNHEY and CDR2 SVGAGI. CDR3 region: CASLGASLSRNEQYF. CDR3 nucleotide sequence: TGTGCCAGCTTGGGGGCTAGTCTATCTCGGAACGAGCAGTACTTC.

This chain connects TRBV4-2 to TRBJ1-5, with TRBD1 identical over 10 bases. Looked up from germline, CDR1 is LGHNA and CDR2 is YNFKEQ. The CDR3 runs 16 residues. The V segment lost 0 bases and the J segment 7 bases; nucleotides outside the gene matches: 6. CDR3 protein: CASSQDLDRGNQPQHF. The CDR3 coding sequence is TGTGCCAGCAGCCAAGACTTGGACAGGGGGAACCAGCCCCAGCATTTT.

The J gene is TRBJ2-2, the V gene TRBV3-1 (or the pseudogene TRBV3-2), with D possibly TRBD1 on 5 matching bases. CDR3 size: 16 residues. Germline CDR1 and CDR2: LGHDT and YNNKEL (reference sequence). V was pared by 0 bases and J by 3 bases, with 11 bases between. The CDR3 spells CASSQDKGLYTGELFF. CDR3 nucleotide sequence: TGTGCCAGCAGCCAAGATAAGGGGCTCTACACCGGGGAGCTGTTTTTT.

The V gene is TRBV9, the J gene TRBJ2-5; 11 nucleotides line up with TRBD2. The germline V gene encodes CDR1 SGDLS and CDR2 YYNGEE. This CDR3 region has 16 residues. J gave up 5 bases and V 2 bases, and 8 bases lay outside the gene matches. Here the CDR3 DNA reads TGTGCCAGCAGCGTCGATAGCGGGGGGGCCTGGGAGACCCAGTACTTC. Its translation is CASSVDSGGAWETQYF.

This clone was seen only once. The chain is built from TRBV7-9 and TRBJ2-3; D perhaps matches TRBD2 (6 bases). Per germline, CDR1 SEHNR and CDR2 FQNEAQ (reference sequence). The CDR3 contains 15 residues. Trimming left V 1 base short and J 3 bases short, with 11 bases between. The chain's CDR3 is CASSLVPLATDTQYF. CDR3 sequence (DNA): TGTGCCAGCAGCTTAGTCCCCCTAGCGACAGATACGCAGTATTTT. The entire variable domain, with the rest obtained from reference TRBV7-9 and TRBJ2-3, is as follows: DTGVSQNPRHKITKRGQNVTFRCDPISEHNRLYWYRQTLGQGPEFLTYFQNEAQLEKSRLLSDRFSAERPKGSFSTLEIQRTEQGDSAMYLCASSLVPLATDTQYFGPGTRLTVL.

The chain couples TRBV2 to TRBJ2-7; D might be TRBD1 (6 bases). The CDR3 totals 12 residues. Trimming took 7 bases from V and 3 from J, leaving 10 bases between them. Germline loops: CDR1 SNHLY, CDR2 FYNNEI. The CDR3 nucleotides are TGTGCCAGCACTGTACAGGGCTACGAGCAGTACTTC. Translation: CASTVQGYEQYF.

This clone was seen a single time. The chain combines TRBV28 with TRBJ1-1; D possibly corresponds to TRBD1 (5 bases). Germline assignment: CDR1 MDHEN and CDR2 SYDVKM. The length of the CDR3 is 15 residues. Trimming shortened V by 8 bases and J by 3 bases, and 19 bases separated the two germline ends. Here the CDR3 DNA reads TGTGCCAGCTTCCCCGGGGGAAAACCGGACACTGAAGCTTTCTTT. Its protein is CASFPGGKPDTEAFF.

This chain links TRBV5-1 with TRBJ1-1; 9 bases line up with TRBD1. Germline CDR1 reads SGHRS; CDR2 reads YFSETQ. The CDR3 consists of 16 residues. V was pared by 4 bases and J by 1 base, with 8 bases of the junction left unmatched. CDR3 nucleotides: TGCGCCAGCAGCCCATCCACAGGGGGCCCGAACACTGAAGCTTTCTTT. Residues: CASSPSTGGPNTEAFF.

For this clone: The same CDR3 can be traced to other DNA sequences in this sample. The chain links TRBV7-9 to TRBJ1-4; no clear D. This CDR3 region has 13 residues. The germline V gene encodes CDR1 SEHNR and CDR2 FQNEAQ (reference sequence). Trimming shortened V by 0 bases and J by 8 bases, and 7 bases separated the two germline ends. CDR3 residues: CASSLAGAEKLFF. In DNA, the CDR3 is TGTGCCAGCAGCTTAGCTGGTGCGGAAAAACTGTTTTTT.

This chain connects TRBV29-1 to TRBJ2-2; weak D call: TRBD1 (6 bases). The CDR3 consists of 14 residues. The germline V gene has CDR1 SQVTM and CDR2 ANQGSEA. The ends were cut back, 7 bases at V and 3 bases at J, with 15 bases in the middle. CDR3 sequence: CSAARAGDTGELFF. The CDR3 DNA sequence: TGCAGCGCAGCGAGGGCAGGGGACACCGGGGAGCTGTTTTTT.

On this clone itself: Other DNA sequences in this specimen translate into the identical CDR3. J is TRBJ2-3 and V is TRBV5-1; TRBD2 aligns across 11 bases. The germline V gene encodes CDR1 SGHRS and CDR2 YFSETQ. V was pared by 4 bases and J by 3 bases, with 4 bases of the junction left unmatched. CDR3 length equals 15 residues. DNA for the CDR3: TGCGCCAGCAGCCTGTTAGCGGGAGGGACAGATACGCAGTATTTT. It encodes CASSLLAGGTDTQYF.

The chain combines TRBV6-5 with TRBJ1-4; 8 bases fit TRBD1. Germline CDR1 reads MNHEY; CDR2 reads SVGAGI. This CDR3 is built from 15 residues. Germline trimming cut 5 bases from V and 7 bases from J; bases unmatched to any gene: 9. The CDR3 loop is CASSPGGASGEKLFF. CDR3 in DNA: TGTGCCAGCAGTCCAGGGGGCGCAAGTGGTGAAAAACTGTTTTTT.

The chain links TRBV7-9 to TRBJ1-4; 10 bases fit TRBD1. This CDR3 is built from 14 residues. V trimming: 5 bases; J trimming: 8 bases; junction bases outside the gene matches: 5. The V gene's germline CDR1 is SEHNR and CDR2 FQNEAQ (reference sequence). Here the CDR3 reads CASSDRDRGEKLFF. CDR3 sequence (DNA): TGTGCCAGCAGCGACCGGGACAGGGGAGAAAAACTGTTTTTT.

This chain joins TRBV7-7 and TRBJ2-1; D may be TRBD1 (5 bases). V was trimmed by 1 base and J by 5 bases, leaving 6 bases between them. The CDR3 totals 13 residues. In germline, CDR1 is SSHAT, CDR2 FNYEAQ (reference sequence). CDR3 nucleotides: TGTGCCAGCAGCTTAGGACAGAACAATGAGCAGTTCTTC. Residues: CASSLGQNNEQFF.

The rearrangement uses TRBV3-1 (or the pseudogene TRBV3-2) and TRBJ1-4; D remains ambiguous. The CDR3 is 12 residues long. Germline CDR1 reads LGHDT; CDR2 reads YNNKEL (reference sequence). Trimming left V 0 bases short and J 7 bases short, with 3 bases between. The chain's CDR3 is CASSQDREKLFF. The DNA of the CDR3 is TGTGCCAGCAGCCAAGATCGTGAAAAACTGTTTTTT.

The CDR3 reads CASSSPGDRGLNNEKLFF. The CDR3 region has the DNA TGCGCCAGCAGCAGCCCAGGAGACAGGGGGCTTAATAATGAAAAACTGTTTTTT. This rearrangement joins TRBV5-1 to TRBJ1-4, with 10 bases matching TRBD1. The J segment lost 4 bases and the V segment lost 4 bases, leaving 13 bases of the junction unmatched. This CDR3 is built from 18 residues. Per germline, CDR1 SGHRS and CDR2 YFSETQ.

The rearrangement joins TRBV6-5 to TRBJ2-7; TRBD2 might be the D (6 bases). CDR3 size: 12 residues. From germline, CDR1 is MNHEY and CDR2 SVGAGI. V was shortened by 7 bases and J by 13 bases, with 20 bases between the two germline ends. In nucleotides, the CDR3 is TGTGCCAGCATGGGGACTCGGAGGGAGTACTACTTC. It encodes CASMGTRREYYF.

This chain links TRBV9 with TRBJ1-6, with D possibly being TRBD1 (6 bases). Germline V gene sequence: CDR1 SGDLS, CDR2 YYNGEE. V was shortened by 5 bases and J by 8 bases, with 14 bases between the two germline ends. The CDR3 spans 14 residues. CDR3 sequence: CASSKNREDSPLHF. In DNA form, the CDR3 reads TGTGCCAGCAGTAAGAACAGGGAAGATTCACCCCTCCACTTT.

This chain connects TRBV15 to TRBJ2-2; D remains unclear. This CDR3 spans 15 amino acids. Germline V gives CDR1 LNHNV, CDR2 YYDKDF (reference sequence). The V and J ends lost 3 bases and 2 bases respectively, with 10 bases between them. For the CDR3, the DNA is TGTGCCACCAGCAGCTTTACAGCCAACACCGGGGAGCTGTTTTTT. Translation gives CATSSFTANTGELFF.

The chain has TRBV19 and TRBJ1-5; 8 bases fit TRBD1. Germline assignment: CDR1 LNHDA and CDR2 SQIVND (reference sequence). This CDR3 contains 17 residues. V lost 3 bases to trimming and J lost 0 bases; unmatched junction nucleotides: 7. The CDR3 sequence is CASSMGWTGYSNQPQHF. As DNA, the CDR3 is TGTGCCAGTAGTATGGGCTGGACAGGGTATAGCAATCAGCCCCAGCATTTT.

V usage is TRBV6-5 and J usage is TRBJ2-2, with D perhaps matching TRBD1 (6 bases). The CDR3 consists of 14 residues. The V and J ends lost 1 base and 5 bases respectively, with 8 bases between them. In germline, CDR1 is MNHEY, CDR2 SVGAGI. The CDR3 is CASSYYRETGELFF. Here the CDR3 DNA reads TGTGCCAGCAGTTACTACAGGGAAACCGGGGAGCTGTTTTTT.

A few counts support this clone. The chain couples TRBV6-2 or TRBV6-3 to TRBJ1-2, with a possible D match to TRBD1 (5 bases). V was cut by 5 bases and J by 4 bases, with 23 bases left in between. From germline, CDR1 is MNHEY and CDR2 SVGEGT. This CDR3 region has 17 residues. The CDR3, as DNA: TGTGCCAGCAGTCCATCGTATCCGGGACTAGTGACCTATGGCTACACCTTC. Its protein product is CASSPSYPGLVTYGYTF.

This clone was recorded once. The chain combines TRBV7-8 with TRBJ2-6, with D perhaps matching TRBD2 (7 bases). Germline V lookup: CDR1 SGHVS, CDR2 FQNEAQ. This CDR3 comprises 18 residues. With 5 bases removed from V and 2 bases from J, the gap between germline ends came to 19 bases. CDR3: CASSPWGGRLAGANVLTF. DNA of the CDR3: TGTGCCAGCAGCCCCTGGGGGGGCAGACTGGCTGGGGCCAACGTCCTGACTTTC.